This is a list of T cell receptor beta chains from one sample in a study of T cell repertoires in cytomegalovirus infection. TCRdb independently ran MiXCR on the reads; one entry per CDR3 protein. Of roughly 760,000 distinct CDR3 sequences detected, 35% to 45% appear once; the ten largest clones hold around 2.6%. Sequenced sample: PBMCs. Receptors were obtained from a human donor in good health (CMV status not recorded). Some clones in this sample may be carry-over from other donors' samples. The CDR3 runs from the conserved cysteine through the conserved F or W. Each record gives: J gene, clone size, V gene, CDR3 protein. Clone size appears in some rows only: once, few, many, or a class for an expanded clone.

TRBJ2-3 | - | TRBV6-4 | CASRLSGLGTDTQYF
TRBJ2-6 | - | TRBV5-6 | CASSLGLLSGANVLTF
TRBJ1-1 | - | TRBV27 | CASSFLRSGRVGTEAFF
TRBJ2-7 | few | TRBV7-9 | CASSSSTWTGAPGSGYEQYF
TRBJ1-2 | - | TRBV7-6 | CASSPITSSRDGYTF
TRBJ1-5 | - | TRBV6-5 | CASSPEVDQPQHF
TRBJ2-3 | few | TRBV2 | CASSRTSGGLGTDTQYF
TRBJ2-6 | - | TRBV7-2 | CASSSVQGFRANVLTF
TRBJ1-3 | - | TRBV7-3 | CASSGQGPGNTISF
TRBJ2-2 | - | TRBV6-5 | CASRSPFTGELFF
TRBJ2-4 | - | TRBV28 | CASSQGQGVAKNIQYF
TRBJ2-2 | many | TRBV28 | CASSLFTGELFF
TRBJ1-5 | many | TRBV7-2 | CASSSGQGMQPQHF
TRBJ2-5 | many | TRBV7-9 | CASSPGLAGGETQYF
TRBJ1-4 | - | TRBV28 | CASSFSGTTNEKLFF
TRBJ2-5 | once | TRBV2 | CASNGQGFSIETQYF
TRBJ1-1 | once | TRBV7-2 | CASSSSRGAESFF
TRBJ2-1 | few | TRBV5-1 | CASSRNPGQGNNEQFF
TRBJ2-3 | few | TRBV7-2 | CASMGGYYTDTQYF